The sequence of this TCR beta chain was determined in a study of CD8 T cells in ankylosing spondylitis. Making the TCR beta libraries involved quantitative 5'-RACE with molecular barcodes. One entry per CDR3 protein, called by TCRdb with MiXCR from the 5' RACE reads. The data contain some 240,000 distinct CDR3 sequences, about 7% of them seen just once; the ten biggest clones take up approximately 15%. This clonotype has at least ten counts. Its matching antigen is unknown. The trim removed 5 bases at V and 2 bases at J, leaving 11 bases unmatched. The CDR3 spans 18 residues. Findings of the study overall: Reported data indicate significant enrichment of disease-linked clones within matched ankylosing spondylitis synovial fluid. Previous work reported some of these motif variants in the synovial fluid and blood of reactive arthritis. Characteristic, it appeared, of ankylosing spondylitis blood was a TCR beta motif of fewer than 10 highly homologous variants.

Sequenced material: blood, either unsorted or a sorted T cell fraction (not recorded which). The clonotype originates from a male donor with ankylosing spondylitis. The rearrangement joins TRBV12-3 or TRBV12-4 to TRBJ2-2; 10 nucleotides line up with TRBD2. The DNA for the CDR3 is TGTGCCAGCAGTCTAAACCCGATAGCGGGGGGAAACACCGGGGAGCTGTTTTTT. It specifies CASSLNPIAGGNTGELFF.